This passage covers 16 T cell receptor beta chains from one sample sequenced in a study of blood T cell repertoires in COVID-19. The table came from immunoSEQ multiplex PCR; TCRdb's copy has only in-frame clones and leaves some out. The sample gives some 170,000 clones, roughly 80% of which show up once; 8.1% is in the top ten. The sequencing input was peripheral blood. The receptors derive from a man between 60 and 75 years old with acute or convalescent COVID-19.

CDR3 protein: CASSYRVGGYNEQFF. The CDR3 DNA follows: TGTGCCAGCAGTTACAGGGTGGGAGGCTACAATGAGCAGTTCTTC. The rearrangement uses TRBV6-5 and TRBJ2-1; possibly TRBD2 for D (6 bases). Germline V gives CDR1 MNHEY, CDR2 SVGAGI. The CDR3 has 15 residues. The germline V and J ends were trimmed by 2 bases and 3 bases, with 11 bases remaining between them.

The chain recombines TRBV30 with TRBJ2-1, with TRBD1 identical over 7 bases. V shed 6 bases, J shed 5 bases, and the junction held 10 bases outside the gene matches. The CDR3 has 14 amino acids. CDR1 and CDR2 (germline): GTSNPN, SVGIG (reference sequence). This CDR3 reads CACNLQGSDNEQFF. The CDR3 bases are TGTGCCTGCAATTTACAGGGGTCTGACAATGAGCAGTTCTTC.

This clone was detected once. CDR3 sequence reads: CASSSGTGLQEKLFF. Written as DNA, the CDR3 is TGTGCCAGCAGCTCCGGGACAGGGTTGCAGGAAAAACTGTTTTTT. The genes are TRBV5-6 and TRBJ1-4, with TRBD1 matching 9 bases. The germline gives CDR1 SGHDT, CDR2 YYEEEE. V shed 3 bases and J 8 bases; nucleotides not matched to a gene: 8. CDR3 size: 15 residues.

This chain joins TRBV19 and TRBJ1-2, with 7 bases identical to TRBD1. Germline CDR1 LNHDA, CDR2 SQIVND (reference sequence). This CDR3 has 13 residues. With V trimmed by 9 bases and J by 3 bases, 7 bases remained unmatched. The chain's CDR3 is CASTPQGDYGYTF. The CDR3 bases are TGTGCCAGCACCCCCCAGGGGGACTATGGCTACACCTTC.

The chain joins TRBV19 to TRBJ2-3, with D unresolved. Germline CDR1 is LNHDA and CDR2 is SQIVND (reference sequence). The CDR3 covers 13 residues. Trimming shortened V by 4 bases and J by 1 base, and 6 bases separated the two germline ends. CDR3 in amino acids: CASSKDGTDTQYF. Written as DNA, the CDR3 is TGTGCCAGTAGTAAAGACGGCACAGATACGCAGTATTTT.

This clone was detected ten times or more. The chain carries TRBV30 and TRBJ1-2, with 12 bases fitting TRBD1. V trimming: 4 bases; J trimming: 4 bases; junction bases outside the gene matches: 4. Germline V gene sequence: CDR1 GTSNPN, CDR2 SVGIG (reference sequence). CDR3 length equals 14 residues. This chain's CDR3 is CAWTRDRGPYGYTF. The CDR3 DNA sequence: TGTGCCTGGACAAGGGACAGGGGGCCCTATGGCTACACCTTC.

A few counts support this clone. CDR3 in amino acids: CAWTPGQTNSPLHF. The CDR3 region has the DNA TGTGCCTGGACTCCGGGACAGACAAATTCACCCCTCCACTTT. The chain is built from TRBV30 and TRBJ1-6; 7 bases are shared with TRBD1. The junction had 7 bases not matched to a gene; V was cut back by 4 bases and J by 7 bases. The CDR3 totals 14 residues. The germline V gene encodes CDR1 GTSNPN and CDR2 SVGIG (reference sequence).

The table lists this clone with many counts. The same CDR3 can be traced to other DNA sequences in this sample. The chain joins TRBV9 to TRBJ2-3; TRBD2 aligns across 11 bases. This CDR3 is built from 16 residues. Germline values: CDR1 SGDLS, CDR2 YYNGEE. After removal of 0 bases from V and 3 bases from J, the junction contained 3 bases not matched to a gene. The CDR3 DNA follows: TGTGCCAGCAGCGTAGGTAGCGGGGGGGCAACAGATACGCAGTATTTT. Translation gives CASSVGSGGATDTQYF.

V gene TRBV29-1 combines with J gene TRBJ2-2; D is undetermined. The V gene's germline CDR1 is SQVTM and CDR2 ANQGSEA. V was cut by 6 bases and J by 0 bases, with 8 bases left in between. CDR3 size: 13 residues. CDR3 DNA: TGCAGCGTGGCCCGTCCGAACACCGGGGAGCTGTTTTTT. It is translated as CSVARPNTGELFF.

This chain connects TRBV4-2 to TRBJ2-1; the D gene is possibly TRBD2 (5 bases). CDR1 is LGHNA and CDR2 is YNFKEQ in the germline V gene. V lost 1 base, J lost 9 bases, and 16 bases lay in between. CDR3 size: 15 residues. In DNA, the CDR3 is TGTGCCAGCAGCCAAGCAACTAGAGGGCCGGGTGAGCAGTTCTTC. Protein product: CASSQATRGPGEQFF.

V is TRBV5-1 and J is TRBJ2-1; 13 bases match TRBD2. CDR1 and CDR2 from the germline V gene are SGHRS and YFSETQ. The CDR3 runs to 17 residues. Losses at the gene ends were 4 bases for V and 4 bases for J; bases not matched to a gene: 8. Written as DNA, the CDR3 is TGCGCCAGCAGCGCTTCGGGACTAGCGGGGCCTTACAATGAGCAGTTCTTC. It yields the protein CASSASGLAGPYNEQFF.

The gene calls are TRBV18 and TRBJ2-7; the match to TRBD1 covers 9 bases. The CDR3 totals 16 residues. Germline V gene data show CDR1 as KGHSH and CDR2 as LQKENI. Trimming cost V 4 bases and J 0 bases; bases outside gene matches: 7. The CDR3 DNA reads as TGTGCCAGCTCACGAGTTGGGACAGGGAGCTCCTACGAGCAGTACTTC. Its protein is CASSRVGTGSSYEQYF.

Here the CDR3 reads CASSSTLGLGPETQYF. In DNA form, the CDR3 reads TGTGCCAGCAGCTCTACACTCGGACTAGGGCCGGAGACCCAGTACTTC. The J gene is TRBJ2-5, the V gene TRBV21-1; the listed D gene, TRBD2, was not tested against the DNA. TRBV21-1 is annotated as a pseudogene. The CDR3 loop spans 16 amino acids.

CDR3 in amino acids: CASSPPTTGLAYGYTF. The CDR3 DNA is TGTGCCAGCTCGCCGCCGACGACAGGTCTGGCCTATGGCTACACCTTC. This chain joins TRBV18 and TRBJ1-2, with a possible D match to TRBD1 (6 bases). The germline gives CDR1 KGHSH, CDR2 LQKENI. V lost 6 bases and J 4 bases, leaving 21 bases between the germline ends. The CDR3 has 16 amino acids.

This chain uses TRBV7-8 with TRBJ1-4; no clear D gene. Per the germline V gene, CDR1 is SGHVS and CDR2 is FQNEAQ. The CDR3 spans 15 residues. Trimming cost V 4 bases and J 6 bases, with 15 bases left between them. The CDR3 coding sequence is TGTGCCAGCAGCTCGAGGGTACTGCTGGATGAAAAACTGTTTTTT. Translated, it gives CASSSRVLLDEKLFF. The full variable domain, with the rest looked up from reference TRBV7-8 and TRBJ1-4, is GAGVSQSPRYKVAKRGQDVALRCDPISGHVSLFWYQQALGQGPEFLTYFQNEAQLDKSGLPSDRFFAERPEGSVSTLKIQRTQQEDSAVYLCASSSRVLLDEKLFFGSGTQLSVL.

This chain uses TRBV5-6 with TRBJ1-2; 8 bases match TRBD1. Germline V gene sequence: CDR1 SGHDT, CDR2 YYEEEE. This CDR3 comprises 15 residues. Trimming removed 3 bases from V and 1 base from J; junction bases left unmatched: 5. DNA for the CDR3: TGTGCCAGCAGCTCCGGGACAGGCCTTAACTATGGCTACACCTTC. This encodes CASSSGTGLNYGYTF. The full variable domain, completed using reference TRBV5-6 and TRBJ1-2, is DAGVTQSPTHLIKTRGQQVTLRCSPKSGHDTVSWYQQALGQGPQFIFQYYEEEERQRGNFPDRFSGHQFPNYSSELNVNALLLGDSALYLCASSSGTGLNYGYTFGSGTRLTVV.